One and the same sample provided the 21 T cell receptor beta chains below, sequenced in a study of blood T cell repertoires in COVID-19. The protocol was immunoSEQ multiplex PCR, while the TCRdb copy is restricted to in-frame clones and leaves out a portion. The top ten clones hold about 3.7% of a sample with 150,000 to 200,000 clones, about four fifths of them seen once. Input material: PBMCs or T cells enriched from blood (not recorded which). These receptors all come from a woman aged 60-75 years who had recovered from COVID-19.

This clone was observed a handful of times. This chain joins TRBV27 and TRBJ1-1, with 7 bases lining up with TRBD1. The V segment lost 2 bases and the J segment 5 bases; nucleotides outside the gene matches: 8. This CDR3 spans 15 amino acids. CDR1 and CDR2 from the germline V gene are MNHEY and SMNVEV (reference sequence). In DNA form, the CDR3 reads TGTGCCAGCAGTTTAACCCCAGGGGGAAAGACTGAAGCTTTCTTT. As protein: CASSLTPGGKTEAFF.

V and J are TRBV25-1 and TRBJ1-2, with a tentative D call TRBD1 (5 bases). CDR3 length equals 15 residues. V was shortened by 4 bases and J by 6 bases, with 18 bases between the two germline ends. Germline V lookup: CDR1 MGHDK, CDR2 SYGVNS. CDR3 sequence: CASSGPERGMDGYTF. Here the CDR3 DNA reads TGTGCCAGCAGTGGACCCGAACGGGGGATGGATGGCTACACCTTC.

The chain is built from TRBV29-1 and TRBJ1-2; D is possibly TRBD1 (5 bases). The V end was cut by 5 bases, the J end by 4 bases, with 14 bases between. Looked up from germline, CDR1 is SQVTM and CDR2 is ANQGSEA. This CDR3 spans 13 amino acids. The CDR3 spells CSVPRSGAYGYTF. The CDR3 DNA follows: TGCAGCGTTCCCCGCAGCGGGGCCTATGGCTACACCTTC.

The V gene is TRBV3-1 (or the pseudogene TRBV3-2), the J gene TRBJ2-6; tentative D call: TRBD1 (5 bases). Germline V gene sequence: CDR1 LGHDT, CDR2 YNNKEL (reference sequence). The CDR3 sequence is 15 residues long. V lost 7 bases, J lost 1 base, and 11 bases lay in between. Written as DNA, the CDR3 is TGTGCCAGCAATCAGGGCCTTTCTGGGGCCAACGTCCTGACTTTC. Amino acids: CASNQGLSGANVLTF.

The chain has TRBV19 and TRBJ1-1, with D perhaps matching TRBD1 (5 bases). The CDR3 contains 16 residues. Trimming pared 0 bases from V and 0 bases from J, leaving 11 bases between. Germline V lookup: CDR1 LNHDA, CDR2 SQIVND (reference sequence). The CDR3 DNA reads TGTGCCAGTAGTATAGATCACGGGGGGGTGAACACTGAAGCTTTCTTT. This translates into CASSIDHGGVNTEAFF. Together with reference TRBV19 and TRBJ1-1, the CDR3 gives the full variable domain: DGGITQSPKYLFRKEGQNVTLSCEQNLNHDAMYWYRQDPGQGLRLIYYSQIVNDFQKGDIAEGYSVSREKKESFPLTVTSAQKNPTAFYLCASSIDHGGVNTEAFFGQGTRLTVV.

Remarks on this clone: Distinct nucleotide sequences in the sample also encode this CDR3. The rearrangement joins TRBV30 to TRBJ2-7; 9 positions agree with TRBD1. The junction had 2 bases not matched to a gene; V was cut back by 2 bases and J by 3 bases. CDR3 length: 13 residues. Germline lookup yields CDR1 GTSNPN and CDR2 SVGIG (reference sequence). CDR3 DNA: TGTGCCTGGAGTTCGGGACAGGGCTACGAGCAGTACTTC. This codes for CAWSSGQGYEQYF. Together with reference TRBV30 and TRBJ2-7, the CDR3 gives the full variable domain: SQTIHQWPATLVQPVGSPLSLECTVEGTSNPNLYWYRQAAGRGLQLLFYSVGIGQISSEVPQNLSASRPQDRQFILSSKKLLLSDSGFYLCAWSSGQGYEQYFGPGTRLTVT.

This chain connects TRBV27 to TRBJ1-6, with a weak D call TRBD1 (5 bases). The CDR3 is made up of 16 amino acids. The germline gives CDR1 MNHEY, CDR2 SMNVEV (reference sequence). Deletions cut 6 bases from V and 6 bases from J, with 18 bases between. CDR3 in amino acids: CASRSSTAGLNSPLHF. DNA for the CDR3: TGTGCCAGCAGATCCTCCACCGCGGGGCTTAATTCACCCCTCCACTTT.

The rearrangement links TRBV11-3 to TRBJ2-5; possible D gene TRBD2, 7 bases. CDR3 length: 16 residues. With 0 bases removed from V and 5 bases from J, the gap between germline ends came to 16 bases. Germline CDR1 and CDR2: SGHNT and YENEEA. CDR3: CASSLDGGGAEETQYF. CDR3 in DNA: TGTGCCAGCAGCTTAGATGGAGGGGGGGCAGAGGAGACCCAGTACTTC.

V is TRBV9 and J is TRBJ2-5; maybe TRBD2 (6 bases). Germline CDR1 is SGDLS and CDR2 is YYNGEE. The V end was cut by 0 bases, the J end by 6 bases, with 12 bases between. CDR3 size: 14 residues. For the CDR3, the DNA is TGTGCCAGCAGCGTAGACGGTGGGGGGAAGACCCAGTACTTC. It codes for CASSVDGGGKTQYF.

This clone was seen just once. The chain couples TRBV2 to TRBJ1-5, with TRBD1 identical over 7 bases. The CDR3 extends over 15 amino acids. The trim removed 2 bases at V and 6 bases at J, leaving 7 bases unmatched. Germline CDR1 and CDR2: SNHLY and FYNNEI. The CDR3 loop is CASSELQGKGQPQHF. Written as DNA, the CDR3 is TGTGCCAGCAGTGAATTACAGGGGAAGGGTCAGCCCCAGCATTTT.

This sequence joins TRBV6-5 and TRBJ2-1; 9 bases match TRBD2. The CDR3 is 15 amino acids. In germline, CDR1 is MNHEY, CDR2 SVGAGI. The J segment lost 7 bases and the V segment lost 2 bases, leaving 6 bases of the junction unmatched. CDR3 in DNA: TGTGCCAGCAGTTACGAAGCGGGGGGTAAGAATGAGCAGTTCTTC. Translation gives CASSYEAGGKNEQFF.

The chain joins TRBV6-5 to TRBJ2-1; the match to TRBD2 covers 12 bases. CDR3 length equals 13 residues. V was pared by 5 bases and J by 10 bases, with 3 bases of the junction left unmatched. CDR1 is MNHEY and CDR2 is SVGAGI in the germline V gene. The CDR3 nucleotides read TGTGCCAGCAGTCCAGGACTAGCGGGGGAGCAGTTCTTC. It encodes CASSPGLAGEQFF.

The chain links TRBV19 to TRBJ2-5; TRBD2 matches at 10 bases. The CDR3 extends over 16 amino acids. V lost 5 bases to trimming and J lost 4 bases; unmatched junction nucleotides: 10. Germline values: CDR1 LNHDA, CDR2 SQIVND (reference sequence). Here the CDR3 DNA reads TGTGCCAGTAGTCCCCCAAAGCGGGGGGGGCCAGAGACCCAGTACTTC. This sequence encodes CASSPPKRGGPETQYF. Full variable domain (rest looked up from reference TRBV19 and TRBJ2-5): DGGITQSPKYLFRKEGQNVTLSCEQNLNHDAMYWYRQDPGQGLRLIYYSQIVNDFQKGDIAEGYSVSREKKESFPLTVTSAQKNPTAFYLCASSPPKRGGPETQYFGPGTRLLVL.

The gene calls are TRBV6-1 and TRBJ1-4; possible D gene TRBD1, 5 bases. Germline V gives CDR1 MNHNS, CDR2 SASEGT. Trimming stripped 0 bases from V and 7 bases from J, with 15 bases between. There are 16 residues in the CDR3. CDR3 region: CASSEALGRVGEKLFF. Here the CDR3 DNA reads TGTGCCAGCAGTGAAGCTTTGGGCAGGGTTGGTGAAAAACTGTTTTTT.

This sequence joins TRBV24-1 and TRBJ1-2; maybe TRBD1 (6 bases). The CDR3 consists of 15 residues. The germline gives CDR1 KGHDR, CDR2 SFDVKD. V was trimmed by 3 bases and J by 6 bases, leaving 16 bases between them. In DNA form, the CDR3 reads TGTGCCACCAGTGATCCGCCCCGGGGGGCGGATGGCTACACCTTC. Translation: CATSDPPRGADGYTF.

CDR3 nucleotides: TGTGCCAGCAGTTACTCGGGGGGAACGACCCAAGAGACCCAGTACTTC. Residues: CASSYSGGTTQETQYF. The J gene is TRBJ2-5, the V gene TRBV6-5, with D possibly being TRBD2 (6 bases). CDR1 MNHEY and CDR2 SVGAGI come from the germline V gene. The CDR3 contains 16 residues. The ends were cut back, 0 bases at V and 1 base at J, with 12 bases in the middle.

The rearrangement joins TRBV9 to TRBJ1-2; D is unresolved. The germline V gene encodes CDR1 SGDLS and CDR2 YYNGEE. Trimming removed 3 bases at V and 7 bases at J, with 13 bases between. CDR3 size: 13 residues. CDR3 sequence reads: CASSAPPGVGYTF. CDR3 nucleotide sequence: TGTGCCAGCAGCGCCCCTCCCGGGGTTGGCTACACCTTC.

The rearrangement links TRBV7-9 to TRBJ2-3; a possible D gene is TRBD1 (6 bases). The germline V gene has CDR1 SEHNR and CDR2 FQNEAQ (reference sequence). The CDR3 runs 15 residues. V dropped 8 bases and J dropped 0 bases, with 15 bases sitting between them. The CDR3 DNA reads TGTGCCAGCCCCGGGCCCGACAGGAGCACAGATACGCAGTATTTT. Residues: CASPGPDRSTDTQYF.

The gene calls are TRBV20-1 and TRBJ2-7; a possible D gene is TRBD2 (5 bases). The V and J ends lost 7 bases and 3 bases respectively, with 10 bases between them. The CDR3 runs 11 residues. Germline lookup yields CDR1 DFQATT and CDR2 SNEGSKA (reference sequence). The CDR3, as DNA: TGCAGTGGCCGGGATTTCTACGAGCAGTACTTC. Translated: CSGRDFYEQYF.

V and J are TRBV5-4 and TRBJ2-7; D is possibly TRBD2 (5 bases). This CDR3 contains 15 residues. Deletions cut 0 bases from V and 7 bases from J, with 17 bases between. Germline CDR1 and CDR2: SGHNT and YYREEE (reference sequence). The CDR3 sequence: CASSLDLGKSGEQYF. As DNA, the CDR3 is TGTGCCAGCAGCTTGGATCTCGGGAAATCGGGGGAGCAGTACTTC.

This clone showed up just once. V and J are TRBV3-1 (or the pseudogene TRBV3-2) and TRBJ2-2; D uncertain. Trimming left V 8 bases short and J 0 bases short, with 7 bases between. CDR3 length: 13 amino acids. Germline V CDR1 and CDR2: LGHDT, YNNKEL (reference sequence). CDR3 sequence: CASLRSNTGELFF. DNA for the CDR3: TGTGCCAGCTTACGGTCGAACACCGGGGAGCTGTTTTTT.